This T cell receptor (beta chain) came from a study of blood T cells in healthy people across ages. Sample-barcoded 5' priming and a J-beta primer mix drove a second PCR of about 7 to 11 cycles. All cDNA molecules were each tagged by a template-switch adaptor with 12 random nucleotides. TCRdb re-called the 5' RACE reads with MiXCR, one entry per CDR3 protein. This sample has hundreds of thousands of distinct CDR3 sequences, with roughly 41% found just once. As concerns this clonotype: Its antigen is currently unknown.

Each donor gave 9.5 to 10 milliliters of peripheral blood. General study findings and limits: Naive and antigen-experienced cells could not be conclusively compared, given unsorted PBMCs.

Per the germline V gene, CDR1 is MNHEY and CDR2 is SMNVEV (reference sequence). V lost 5 bases and J lost 6, with 12 bases in between. The CDR3 has 13 amino acids. The gene calls are TRBV27 and TRBJ2-3; D is perhaps TRBD2 (6 bases). The receptor was isolated from an elderly man in good health. Sequenced sample: blood. Here the CDR3 DNA reads TGTGCCAGCAGTGCGGGGTGGGGGGATACGCAGTATTTT. Its translation: CASSAGWGDTQYF.